The TCR beta chain under discussion was sequenced for a study of blood T cell repertoires in COVID-19. Clones were sequenced by immunoSEQ multiplex PCR, and TCRdb holds only the in-frame ones, with some missing. The sample has about 98,000 clones, approximately 92% seen once. In germline, CDR1 is LNHNV, CDR2 YYDKDF (reference sequence). V lost 1 base and J lost 0; bases outside the gene matches: 5. This CDR3 region has 18 residues. While infection was still active, Seattle patients were enrolled and then followed longitudinally. The TCR was taken from a woman in her forties or fifties with COVID-19, enrolled during active disease. The chain has TRBV15 and TRBJ2-6, with 8 bases matching TRBD2. Sequences were obtained from peripheral blood. CDR3 residues: CATSRVAGSRSGANVLTF. CDR3 DNA sequence: TGTGCCACCAGCAGAGTAGCGGGGTCCCGCTCTGGGGCCAACGTCCTGACTTTC.